This T cell receptor beta chain was retrieved from a study of T cell responses to AZD1222 COVID-19 vaccine. As for the study in general: Researchers grouped second doses given at about 4 or about 12 weeks into one pool.

V gave up 6 bases and J gave up 1 base, with 8 bases separating them. The CDR3 runs 13 residues. This table comes from immunoSEQ multiplex PCR, and its TCRdb copy is limited to in-frame clones, with some not included. Of about 190,000 clones listed, roughly 93% are singletons. The material was peripheral blood, obtained on day 0 of AZD1222 vaccination. The chain couples TRBV12-3 or TRBV12-4 to TRBJ2-3; a weak D match, TRBD2 (5 bases). The receptor was derived from an adult in good health. The CDR3: CASSPGGTDTQYF. DNA for the CDR3: TGTGCCAGCAGCCCCGGGGGCACAGATACGCAGTATTTT.